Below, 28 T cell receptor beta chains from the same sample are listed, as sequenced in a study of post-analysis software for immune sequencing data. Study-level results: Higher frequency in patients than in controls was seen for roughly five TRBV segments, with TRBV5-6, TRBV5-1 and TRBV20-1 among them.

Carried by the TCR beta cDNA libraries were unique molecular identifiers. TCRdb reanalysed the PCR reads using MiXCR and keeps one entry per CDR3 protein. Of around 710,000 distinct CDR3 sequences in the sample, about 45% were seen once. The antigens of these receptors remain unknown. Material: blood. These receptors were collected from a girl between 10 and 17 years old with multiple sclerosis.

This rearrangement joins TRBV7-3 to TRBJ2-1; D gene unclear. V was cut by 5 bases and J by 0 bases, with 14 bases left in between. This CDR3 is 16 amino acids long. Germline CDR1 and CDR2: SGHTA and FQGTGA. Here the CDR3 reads CASSPDRRNSYNEQFF. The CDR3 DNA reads TGTGCCAGCAGCCCCGATAGGCGGAACTCCTACAATGAGCAGTTCTTC.

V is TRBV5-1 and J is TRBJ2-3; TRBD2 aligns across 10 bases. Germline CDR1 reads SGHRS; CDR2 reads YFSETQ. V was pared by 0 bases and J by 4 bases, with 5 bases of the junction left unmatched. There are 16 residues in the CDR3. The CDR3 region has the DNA TGCGCCAGCAGCTTGGCGGCTAGCGGGAGCTCAGATACGCAGTATTTT. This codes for CASSLAASGSSDTQYF.

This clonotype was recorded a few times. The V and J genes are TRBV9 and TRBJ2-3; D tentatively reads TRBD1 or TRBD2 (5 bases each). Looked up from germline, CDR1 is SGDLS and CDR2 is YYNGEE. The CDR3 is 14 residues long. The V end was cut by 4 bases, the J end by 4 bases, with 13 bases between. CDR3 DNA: TGTGCCAGCAGCCCACGACGGGGCCCAGATACGCAGTATTTT. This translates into CASSPRRGPDTQYF.

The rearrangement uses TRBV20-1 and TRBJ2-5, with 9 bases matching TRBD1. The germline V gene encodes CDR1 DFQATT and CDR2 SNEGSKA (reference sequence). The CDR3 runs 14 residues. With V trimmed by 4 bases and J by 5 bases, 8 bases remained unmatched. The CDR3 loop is CSATGQGIGETQYF. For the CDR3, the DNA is TGCAGTGCTACCGGACAGGGGATAGGGGAGACCCAGTACTTC.

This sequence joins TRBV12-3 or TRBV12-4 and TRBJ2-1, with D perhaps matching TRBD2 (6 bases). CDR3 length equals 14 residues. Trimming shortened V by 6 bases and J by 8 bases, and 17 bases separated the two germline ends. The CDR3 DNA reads TGTGCCAGCAGCCTCTCCCAAACGGGGGATGAGCAGTTCTTC. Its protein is CASSLSQTGDEQFF.

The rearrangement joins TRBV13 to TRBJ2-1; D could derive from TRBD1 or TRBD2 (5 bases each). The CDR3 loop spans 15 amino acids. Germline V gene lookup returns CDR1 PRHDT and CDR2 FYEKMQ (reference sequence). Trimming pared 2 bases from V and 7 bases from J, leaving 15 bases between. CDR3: CASSLTREKGNEQFF. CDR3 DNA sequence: TGTGCCAGCAGCTTAACTCGGGAAAAGGGGAATGAGCAGTTCTTC.

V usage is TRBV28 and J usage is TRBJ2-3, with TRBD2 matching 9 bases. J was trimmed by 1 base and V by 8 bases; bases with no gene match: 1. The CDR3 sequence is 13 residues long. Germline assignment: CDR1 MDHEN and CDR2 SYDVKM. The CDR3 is CASASGGTDTQYF. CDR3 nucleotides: TGTGCCAGCGCTAGCGGGGGCACAGATACGCAGTATTTT.

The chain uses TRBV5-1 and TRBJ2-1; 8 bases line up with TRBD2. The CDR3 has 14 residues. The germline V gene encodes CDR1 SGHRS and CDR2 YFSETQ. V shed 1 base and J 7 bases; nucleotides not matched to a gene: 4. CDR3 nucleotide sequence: TGCGCCAGCAGCTTGAACCTAGCGGGTAATGAGCAGTTCTTC. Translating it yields CASSLNLAGNEQFF.

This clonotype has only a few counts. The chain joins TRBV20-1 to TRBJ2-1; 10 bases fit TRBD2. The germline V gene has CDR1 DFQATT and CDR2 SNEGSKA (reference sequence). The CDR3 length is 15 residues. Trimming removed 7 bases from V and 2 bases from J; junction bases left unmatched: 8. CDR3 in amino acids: CSVPASGGPYNEQFF. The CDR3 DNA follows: TGCAGTGTCCCCGCTAGCGGGGGCCCCTACAATGAGCAGTTCTTC.

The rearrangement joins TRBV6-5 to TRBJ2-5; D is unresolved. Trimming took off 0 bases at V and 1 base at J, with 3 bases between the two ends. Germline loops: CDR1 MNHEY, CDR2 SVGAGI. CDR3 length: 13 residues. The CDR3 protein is CASSYSIQETQYF. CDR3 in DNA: TGTGCCAGCAGTTACTCGATCCAAGAGACCCAGTACTTC.

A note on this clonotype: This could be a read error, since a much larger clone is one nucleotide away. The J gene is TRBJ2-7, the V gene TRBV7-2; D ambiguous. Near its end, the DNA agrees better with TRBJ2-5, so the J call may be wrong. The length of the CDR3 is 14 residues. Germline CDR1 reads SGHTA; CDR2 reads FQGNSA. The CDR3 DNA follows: TGTGCCATCACTCGGTCGGGCCCCTTGGAGACCCAGTACTTC. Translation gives CAITRSGPLETQYF.

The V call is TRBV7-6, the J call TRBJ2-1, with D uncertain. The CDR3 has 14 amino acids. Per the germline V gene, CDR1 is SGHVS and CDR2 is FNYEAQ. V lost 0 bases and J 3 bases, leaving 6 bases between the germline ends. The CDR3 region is CASSLAGNYNEQFF. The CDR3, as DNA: TGTGCCAGCAGCTTAGCGGGAAACTACAATGAGCAGTTCTTC.

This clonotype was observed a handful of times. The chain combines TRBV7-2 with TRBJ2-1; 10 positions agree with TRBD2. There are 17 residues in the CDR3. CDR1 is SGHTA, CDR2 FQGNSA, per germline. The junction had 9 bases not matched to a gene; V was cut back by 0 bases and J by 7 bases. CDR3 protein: CASSLAPSGSWYNEQFF. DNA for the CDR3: TGTGCCAGCAGCTTAGCGCCTAGCGGGAGTTGGTATAATGAGCAGTTCTTC. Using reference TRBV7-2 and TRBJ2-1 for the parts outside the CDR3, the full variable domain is GAGVSQSPSNKVTEKGKDVELRCDPISGHTALYWYRQSLGQGLEFLIYFQGNSAPDKSGLPSDRFSAERTGGSVSTLTIQRTQQEDSAVYLCASSLAPSGSWYNEQFFGPGTRLTVL.

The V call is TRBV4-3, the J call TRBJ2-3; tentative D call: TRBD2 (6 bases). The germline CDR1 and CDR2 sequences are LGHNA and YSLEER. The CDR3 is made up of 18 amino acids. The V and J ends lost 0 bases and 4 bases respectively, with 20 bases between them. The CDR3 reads CASSQESYGGIRPDTQYF. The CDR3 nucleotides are TGCGCCAGCAGCCAAGAGTCGTACGGCGGGATCCGCCCAGATACGCAGTATTTT.

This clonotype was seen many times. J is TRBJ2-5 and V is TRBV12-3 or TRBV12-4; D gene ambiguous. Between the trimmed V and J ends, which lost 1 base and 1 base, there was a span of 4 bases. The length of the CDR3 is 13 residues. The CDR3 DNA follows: TGTGCCAGCAGTTTAGGCTTCCAAGAGACCCAGTACTTC. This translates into CASSLGFQETQYF.

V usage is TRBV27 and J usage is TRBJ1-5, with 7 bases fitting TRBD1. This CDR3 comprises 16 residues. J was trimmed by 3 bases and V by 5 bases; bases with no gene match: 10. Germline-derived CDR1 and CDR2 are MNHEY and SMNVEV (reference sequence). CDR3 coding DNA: TGTGCCAGCAGTCCCGGGCCCCAGGGGGTCAATCAGCCCCAGCATTTT. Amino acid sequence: CASSPGPQGVNQPQHF.

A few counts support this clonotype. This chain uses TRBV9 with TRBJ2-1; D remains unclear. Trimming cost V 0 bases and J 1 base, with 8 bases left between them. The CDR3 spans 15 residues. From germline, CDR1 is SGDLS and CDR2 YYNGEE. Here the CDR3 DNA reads TGTGCCAGCAGCGTAGGCACGTTTTCCTACAATGAGCAGTTCTTC. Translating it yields CASSVGTFSYNEQFF.

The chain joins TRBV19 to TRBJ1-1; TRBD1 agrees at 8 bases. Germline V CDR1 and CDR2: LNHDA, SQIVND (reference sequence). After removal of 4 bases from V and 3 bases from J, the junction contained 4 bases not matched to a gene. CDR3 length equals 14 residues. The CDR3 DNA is TGTGCCAGTAGTAGTTCAGGGGGCTACACTGAAGCTTTCTTT. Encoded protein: CASSSSGGYTEAFF.

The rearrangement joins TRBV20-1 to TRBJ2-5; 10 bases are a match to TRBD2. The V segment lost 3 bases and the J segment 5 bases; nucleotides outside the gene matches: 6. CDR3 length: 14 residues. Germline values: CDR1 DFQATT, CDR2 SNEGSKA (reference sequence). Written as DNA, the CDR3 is TGCAGTGCTAGTTACCTAGCGGGAGTGGAGACCCAGTACTTC. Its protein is CSASYLAGVETQYF.

The CDR3 region is CASSQRAVNYEQYF. The CDR3 region has the DNA TGTGCCAGCAGCCAACGAGCTGTCAACTACGAGCAGTACTTC. J is TRBJ2-7 and V is TRBV14; D not certain. CDR3 length: 14 residues. Trimming left V 2 bases short and J 3 bases short, with 11 bases between. Per germline, CDR1 SGHDN and CDR2 FVKESK.

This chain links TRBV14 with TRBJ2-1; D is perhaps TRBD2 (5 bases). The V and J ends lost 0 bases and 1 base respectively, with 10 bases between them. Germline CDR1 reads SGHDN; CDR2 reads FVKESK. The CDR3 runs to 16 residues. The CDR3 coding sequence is TGTGCCAGCAGCCAAGATGGCGGGTCATCCTACAATGAGCAGTTCTTC. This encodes CASSQDGGSSYNEQFF.

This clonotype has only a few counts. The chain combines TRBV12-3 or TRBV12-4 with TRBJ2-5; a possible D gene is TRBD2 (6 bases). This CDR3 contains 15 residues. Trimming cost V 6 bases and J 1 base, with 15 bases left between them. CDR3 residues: CASRRGGHLQETQYF. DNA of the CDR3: TGTGCCAGCAGACGGGGAGGACACCTCCAAGAGACCCAGTACTTC.

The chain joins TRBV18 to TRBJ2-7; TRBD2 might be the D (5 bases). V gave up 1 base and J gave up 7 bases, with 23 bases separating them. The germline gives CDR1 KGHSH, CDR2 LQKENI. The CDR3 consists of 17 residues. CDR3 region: CASSPQSLAIAYVEQYF. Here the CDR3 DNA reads TGTGCCAGCTCACCACAGTCGCTAGCCATCGCCTACGTGGAGCAGTACTTC. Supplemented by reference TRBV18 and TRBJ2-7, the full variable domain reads NAGVMQNPRHLVRRRGQEARLRCSPMKGHSHVYWYRQLPEEGLKFMVYLQKENIIDESGMPKERFSAEFPKEGPSILRIQQVVRGDSAAYFCASSPQSLAIAYVEQYFGPGTRLTVT.

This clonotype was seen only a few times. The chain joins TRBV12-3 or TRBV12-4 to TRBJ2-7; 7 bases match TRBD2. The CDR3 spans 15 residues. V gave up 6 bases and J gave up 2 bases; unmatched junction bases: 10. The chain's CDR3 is CASSPGGLRAYEQYF. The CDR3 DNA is TGTGCCAGCAGCCCCGGGGGGTTAAGGGCCTACGAGCAGTACTTC.

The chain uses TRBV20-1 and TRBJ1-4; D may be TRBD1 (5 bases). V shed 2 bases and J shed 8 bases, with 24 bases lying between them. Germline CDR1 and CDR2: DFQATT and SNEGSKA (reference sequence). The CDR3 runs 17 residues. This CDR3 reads CSARSPPSKTVGEKLFF. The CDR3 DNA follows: TGCAGTGCTAGATCTCCCCCCTCTAAGACAGTAGGAGAAAAACTGTTTTTT.

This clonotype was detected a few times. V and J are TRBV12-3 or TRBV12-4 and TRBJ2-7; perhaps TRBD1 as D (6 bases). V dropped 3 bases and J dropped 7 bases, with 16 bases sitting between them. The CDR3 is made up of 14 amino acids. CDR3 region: CASSFKGGVGEQYF. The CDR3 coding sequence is TGTGCCAGCAGTTTTAAAGGGGGAGTTGGAGAGCAGTACTTC.

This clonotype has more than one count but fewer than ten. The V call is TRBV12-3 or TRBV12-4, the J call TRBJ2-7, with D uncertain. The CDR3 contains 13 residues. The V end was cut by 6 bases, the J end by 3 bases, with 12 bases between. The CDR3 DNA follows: TGTGCCAGCAGCCCTACTCCGAGCTACGAGCAGTACTTC. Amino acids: CASSPTPSYEQYF.

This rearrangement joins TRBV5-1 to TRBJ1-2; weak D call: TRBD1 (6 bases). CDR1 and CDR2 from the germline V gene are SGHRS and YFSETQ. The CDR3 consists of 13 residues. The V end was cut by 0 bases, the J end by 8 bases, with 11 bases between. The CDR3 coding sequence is TGCGCCAGCAGCTTGGACAGGGTGACCGGCTACACCTTC. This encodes CASSLDRVTGYTF.